This T cell receptor (beta chain) stems from a study of shared clonotypes between healthy human individuals. Clones were read by immunoSEQ multiplex PCR, and TCRdb kept only the in-frame ones, dropping some. The sample has about 520,000 clones; 95% to 96% are singletons. This CDR3 region has 13 residues. Trimming took off 4 bases at V and 4 bases at J, with 10 bases between the two ends. Germline-derived CDR1 and CDR2 are MDHEN and SYDVKM. The TCR comes from a woman aged 25 to 45 in good health. This rearrangement joins TRBV28 to TRBJ1-1, with a weak D call TRBD1 (6 bases). The sequenced material came from naive CD4+ T cells sorted from blood. As to subset: CD45RA+ positively selected. The CDR3 here is CASSSRDTTEAFF. The CDR3 DNA sequence: TGTGCCAGCAGTTCCCGGGACACCACTGAAGCTTTCTTT.